One and the same sample provided the 15 T cell receptor beta chains below, sequenced in a study of T-cell memory formation after mild COVID-19. In TCRdb, the 5' RACE reads were re-called with MiXCR into one record per CDR3 protein. The data contain around 55,000 distinct CDR3 sequences, approximately 9.5% of them seen just once; the ten biggest clones take up less than 1.5%. Sequenced: PBMCs or a T cell subset sorted from them (not recorded which). The source is a man aged 18 to 30 who had mild COVID-19 (a few samples of this study predate the infection). Cell type and time point are not known.

The chain carries TRBV6-2 or TRBV6-3 and TRBJ2-1; no definite D call. Trimming left V 6 bases short and J 7 bases short, with 16 bases between. There are 14 residues in the CDR3. Germline V gives CDR1 MNHEY, CDR2 SVGEGT. CDR3 nucleotides: TGTGCCAGCAGCCTCCCCCTGCGGCGGAATGAGCAGTTCTTC. Translation: CASSLPLRRNEQFF.

The chain carries TRBV5-1 and TRBJ2-3; D is ambiguous. The CDR3 extends over 14 amino acids. CDR1 and CDR2 from the germline V gene are SGHRS and YFSETQ. V shed 3 bases and J shed 2 bases, with 10 bases lying between them. CDR3 DNA sequence: TGCGCCAGCAGCTCCCGTGGAGACACAGATACGCAGTATTTT. This translates into CASSSRGDTDTQYF.

This clonotype was counted only a few times. The chain carries TRBV7-3 and TRBJ2-1; D is possibly TRBD2 (6 bases). This CDR3 is built from 15 residues. V gave up 5 bases and J gave up 4 bases, with 15 bases separating them. Germline V lookup: CDR1 SGHTA, CDR2 FQGTGA. CDR3 amino acids: CASSLSPGEYNEQFF. CDR3 nucleotide sequence: TGTGCCAGCAGCCTCTCGCCGGGGGAGTACAATGAGCAGTTCTTC.

This clonotype has a count of ten or more. The chain combines TRBV7-2 with TRBJ2-5; D uncertain. The CDR3 has 12 amino acids. Trimming left V 4 bases short and J 0 bases short, with 3 bases between. The germline V gene encodes CDR1 SGHTA and CDR2 FQGNSA. CDR3 residues: CASSSYQETQYF. CDR3 sequence (DNA): TGTGCCAGCAGCTCCTACCAAGAGACCCAGTACTTC.

This chain connects TRBV12-3 or TRBV12-4 to TRBJ2-7; D is unclear. CDR3 length: 14 residues. Trimming shortened V by 3 bases and J by 4 bases, and 13 bases separated the two germline ends. The CDR3 is CASSFYGKNYEQYF. In DNA, the CDR3 is TGTGCCAGCAGTTTCTACGGCAAGAATTACGAGCAGTACTTC.

This clonotype was recorded a few times. The genes are TRBV20-1 and TRBJ1-1; D may be TRBD1 (5 bases). Trimming pared 3 bases from V and 4 bases from J, leaving 27 bases between. This CDR3 spans 18 amino acids. The germline V gene encodes CDR1 DFQATT and CDR2 SNEGSKA (reference sequence). CDR3 amino acids: CSASERTPRSTDGTEAFF. DNA for the CDR3: TGCAGTGCTAGCGAGAGGACACCGAGATCTACCGATGGCACTGAAGCTTTCTTT.

This clonotype has only one observation. The chain carries TRBV6-5 and TRBJ2-4; TRBD1 agrees at 7 bases. The V gene end was trimmed by 6 bases and the J gene end by 8 bases; junction bases not matched to a gene: 10. The germline V gene encodes CDR1 MNHEY and CDR2 SVGAGI. The CDR3 is 14 residues long. CDR3 sequence reads: CASSPRTGLDIQYF. The CDR3 DNA is TGTGCCAGCAGCCCCCGGACAGGACTTGACATTCAGTACTTC.

The chain employs TRBV7-2 and TRBJ2-3; TRBD2 matches at 13 bases. The ends lost 6 bases at V and 4 bases at J; junction bases unmatched: 4. The CDR3 has 15 residues. Germline loops: CDR1 SGHTA, CDR2 FQGNSA. Here the CDR3 reads CASRGTSGDADTQYF. In nucleotides, the CDR3 is TGTGCCAGCAGGGGGACTAGCGGGGATGCAGATACGCAGTATTTT.

V is TRBV5-1 and J is TRBJ1-2, with unresolved D. Germline V gives CDR1 SGHRS, CDR2 YFSETQ. This CDR3 has 15 amino acids. Trimming cost V 3 bases and J 6 bases, with 18 bases left between them. CDR3 protein: CASSSSDPLYDGYTF. Here the CDR3 DNA reads TGCGCCAGCAGCTCATCGGACCCGCTATATGATGGCTACACCTTC.

This clonotype is judged medium-sized (0.01 to 0.1%). This chain joins TRBV7-9 and TRBJ2-3; 8 positions match TRBD2. CDR1 is SEHNR and CDR2 is FQNEAQ in the germline V gene (reference sequence). CDR3 length: 15 amino acids. Unmatched junction bases numbered 6, after V lost 5 bases and J lost 2 bases. The CDR3 nucleotides are TGTGCCAGCAGCGCCGGGACTAGTATCACAGATACGCAGTATTTT. This gives the protein CASSAGTSITDTQYF.

This clonotype turned up a few times. The chain couples TRBV5-1 to TRBJ1-2; 8 bases match TRBD1. Germline V gene sequence: CDR1 SGHRS, CDR2 YFSETQ. The CDR3 has 15 amino acids. Trimming removed 2 bases from V and 3 bases from J; junction bases left unmatched: 6. CDR3 sequence (DNA): TGCGCCAGCAGCTTATCAGGGGGCGCGGACTATGGCTACACCTTC. Translating it yields CASSLSGGADYGYTF.

In its sample, this clonotype was seen a few times. V gene TRBV4-2 combines with J gene TRBJ2-3; 9 bases are shared with TRBD2. The V gene's germline CDR1 is LGHNA and CDR2 YNFKEQ. Trimming cost V 1 base and J 4 bases; bases outside gene matches: 6. The CDR3 extends over 16 amino acids. CDR3 in amino acids: CASSQAAGGLADTQYF. CDR3 in DNA: TGTGCCAGCAGCCAAGCGGCGGGGGGGTTGGCAGATACGCAGTATTTT.

The chain has TRBV4-3 and TRBJ2-6, with D unresolved. This CDR3 region has 19 residues. Per the germline V gene, CDR1 is LGHNA and CDR2 is YSLEER. Trimming removed 1 base at V and 0 bases at J, with 16 bases between. CDR3 DNA sequence: TGCGCCAGCAGCCAAGCCTGGGCGATCCCGAGCTCTGGGGCCAACGTCCTGACTTTC. It specifies CASSQAWAIPSSGANVLTF.

The table lists this clonotype with many counts. The chain carries TRBV20-1 and TRBJ2-7; D might be TRBD1 or TRBD2, each matching 5 bases. Between the trimmed V and J ends, which lost 5 bases and 2 bases, there was a span of 13 bases. In germline, CDR1 is DFQATT, CDR2 SNEGSKA (reference sequence). The CDR3 is made up of 13 amino acids. CDR3 nucleotide sequence: TGCAGTGCTCCAAAGAGGGACCCCTACGAGCAGTACGTC. This gives the protein CSAPKRDPYEQYV.

The sample holds a few counts of this clonotype. CDR3 bases: TGTGCCAGCAGCCCCCGCGCCGATGGCTACACCTTC. This translates into CASSPRADGYTF. V and J are TRBV7-8 and TRBJ1-2; D remains ambiguous. CDR1 and CDR2 from the germline V gene are SGHVS and FQNEAQ. The CDR3 has 12 residues. V shed 5 bases and J shed 6 bases, with 10 bases lying between them.